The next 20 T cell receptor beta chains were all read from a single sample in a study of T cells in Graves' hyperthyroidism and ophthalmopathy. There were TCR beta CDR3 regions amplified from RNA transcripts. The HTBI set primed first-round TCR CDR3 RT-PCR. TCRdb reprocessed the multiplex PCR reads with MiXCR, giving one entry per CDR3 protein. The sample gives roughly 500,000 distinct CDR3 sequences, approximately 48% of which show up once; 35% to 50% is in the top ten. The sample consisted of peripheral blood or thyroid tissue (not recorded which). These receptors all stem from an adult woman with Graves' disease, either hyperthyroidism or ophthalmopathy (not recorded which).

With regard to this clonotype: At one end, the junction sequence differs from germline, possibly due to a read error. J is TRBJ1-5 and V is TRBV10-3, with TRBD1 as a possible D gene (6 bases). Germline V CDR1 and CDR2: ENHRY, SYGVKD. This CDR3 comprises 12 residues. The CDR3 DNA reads TGTGCCAGCAGTCTACCCGGGGGCGCCCAGCATTTT. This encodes CASSLPGGAQHF.

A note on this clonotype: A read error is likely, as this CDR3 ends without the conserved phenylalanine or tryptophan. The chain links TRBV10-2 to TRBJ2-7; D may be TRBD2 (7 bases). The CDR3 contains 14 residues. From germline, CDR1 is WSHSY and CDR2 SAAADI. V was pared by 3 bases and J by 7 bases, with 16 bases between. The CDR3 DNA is TGCGCCAGCAGTGATGGGGGGGCAGTTGGGGAGCAGTACCTC. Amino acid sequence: CASSDGGAVGEQYL.

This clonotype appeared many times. CDR3 nucleotide sequence: TGTGCCAGCAGCTTCCTGACCATTTCTGAAGCTTTCTTT. As protein: CASSFLTISEAFF. The gene calls are TRBV7-8 and TRBJ1-1; D not certain. The CDR3 is 13 residues long. The germline gives CDR1 SGHVS, CDR2 FQNEAQ. V was pared by 3 bases and J by 6 bases, with 11 bases between. Full variable domain (rest looked up from reference TRBV7-8 and TRBJ1-1): GAGVSQSPRYKVAKRGQDVALRCDPISGHVSLFWYQQALGQGPEFLTYFQNEAQLDKSGLPSDRFFAERPEGSVSTLKIQRTQQEDSAVYLCASSFLTISEAFFGQGTRLTVV.

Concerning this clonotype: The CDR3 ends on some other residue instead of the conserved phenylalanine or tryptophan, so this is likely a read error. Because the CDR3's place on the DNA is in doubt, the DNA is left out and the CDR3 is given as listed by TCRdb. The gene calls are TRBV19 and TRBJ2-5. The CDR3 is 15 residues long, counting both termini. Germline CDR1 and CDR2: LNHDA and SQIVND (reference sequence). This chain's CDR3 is CASMRATRDGYTFGS.

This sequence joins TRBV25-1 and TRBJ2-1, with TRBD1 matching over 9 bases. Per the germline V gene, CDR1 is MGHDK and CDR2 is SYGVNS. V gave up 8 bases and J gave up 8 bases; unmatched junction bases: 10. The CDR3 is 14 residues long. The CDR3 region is CASRAGTGLDEQFF. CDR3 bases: TGTGCCAGCCGTGCCGGGACAGGGTTGGATGAGCAGTTCTTC.

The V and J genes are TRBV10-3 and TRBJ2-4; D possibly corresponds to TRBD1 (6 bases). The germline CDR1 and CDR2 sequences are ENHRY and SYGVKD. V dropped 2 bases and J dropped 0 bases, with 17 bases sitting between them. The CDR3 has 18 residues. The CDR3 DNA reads TGTGCCATCAGTGAGGTGCTAGGGGACAACTTAGCCAAAAACATTCAGTACTTC. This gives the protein CAISEVLGDNLAKNIQYF.

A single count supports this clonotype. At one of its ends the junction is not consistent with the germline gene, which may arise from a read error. The CDR3 is CVSSAPPTYEQYF. The DNA for the CDR3 is TGTGTCAGCAGTGCCCCCCCGACCTACGAGCAGTACTTC. The V gene is TRBV27, the J gene TRBJ2-7; unclear D gene. Germline lookup yields CDR1 MNHEY and CDR2 SMNVEV (reference sequence). The CDR3 covers 13 residues.

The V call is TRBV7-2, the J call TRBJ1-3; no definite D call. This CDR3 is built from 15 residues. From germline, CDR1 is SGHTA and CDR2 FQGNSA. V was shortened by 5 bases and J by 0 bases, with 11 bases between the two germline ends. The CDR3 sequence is CASSPIINSGNTIYF. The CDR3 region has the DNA TGTGCCAGCAGCCCGATTATAAACTCTGGAAACACCATATATTTT.

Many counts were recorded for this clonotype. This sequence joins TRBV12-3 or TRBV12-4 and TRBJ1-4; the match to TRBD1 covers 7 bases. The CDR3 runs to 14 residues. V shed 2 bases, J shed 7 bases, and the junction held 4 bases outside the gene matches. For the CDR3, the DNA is TGTGCCAGCAGTTTAAGGGGGCGTGGTGAAAAACTGTTTTTT. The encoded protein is CASSLRGRGEKLFF.

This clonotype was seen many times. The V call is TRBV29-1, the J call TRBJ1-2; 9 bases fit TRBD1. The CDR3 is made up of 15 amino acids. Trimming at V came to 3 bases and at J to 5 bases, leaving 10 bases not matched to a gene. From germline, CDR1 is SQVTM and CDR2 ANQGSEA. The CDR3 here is CSVDSGQGPRYGYTF. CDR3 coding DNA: TGCAGCGTTGATTCGGGACAGGGCCCGAGATATGGCTACACCTTC.

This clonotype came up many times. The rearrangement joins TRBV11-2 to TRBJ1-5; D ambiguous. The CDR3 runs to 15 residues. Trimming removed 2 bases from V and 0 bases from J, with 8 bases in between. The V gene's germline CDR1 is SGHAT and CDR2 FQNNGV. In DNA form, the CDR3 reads TGTGCCAGCAGCTTATCCGGATCTAGCAATCAGCCCCAGCATTTT. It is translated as CASSLSGSSNQPQHF.

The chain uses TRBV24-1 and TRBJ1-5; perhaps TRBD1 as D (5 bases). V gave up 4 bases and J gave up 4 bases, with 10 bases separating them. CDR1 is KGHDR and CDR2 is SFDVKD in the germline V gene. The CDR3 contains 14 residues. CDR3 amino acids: CATSDPGLNQPQHF. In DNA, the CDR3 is TGTGCCACCAGTGACCCAGGGTTAAATCAGCCCCAGCATTTT.

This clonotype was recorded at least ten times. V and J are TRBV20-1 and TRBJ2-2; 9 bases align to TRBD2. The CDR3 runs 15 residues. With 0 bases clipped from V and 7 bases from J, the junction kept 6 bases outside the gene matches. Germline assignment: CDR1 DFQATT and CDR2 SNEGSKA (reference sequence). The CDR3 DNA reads TGCAGTGCTAGAGATAGCGGGAGTAGGGTCGGGGAGCTGTTTTTT. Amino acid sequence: CSARDSGSRVGELFF.

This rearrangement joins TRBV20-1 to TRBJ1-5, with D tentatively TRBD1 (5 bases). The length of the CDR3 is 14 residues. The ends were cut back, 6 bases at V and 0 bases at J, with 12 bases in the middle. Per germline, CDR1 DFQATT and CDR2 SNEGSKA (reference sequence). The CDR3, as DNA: TGCAGTGCCAGCAGGGCAGTTAGCAATCAGCCCCAGCATTTT. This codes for CSASRAVSNQPQHF.

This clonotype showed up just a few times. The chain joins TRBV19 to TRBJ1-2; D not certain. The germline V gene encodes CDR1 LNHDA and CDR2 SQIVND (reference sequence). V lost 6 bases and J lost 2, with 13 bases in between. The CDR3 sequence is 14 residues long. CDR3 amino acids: CASSDKDRNYGYTF. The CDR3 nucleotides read TGTGCCAGTAGCGATAAGGACCGAAACTATGGCTACACCTTC. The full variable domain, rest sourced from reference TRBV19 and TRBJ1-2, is DGGITQSPKYLFRKEGQNVTLSCEQNLNHDAMYWYRQDPGQGLRLIYYSQIVNDFQKGDIAEGYSVSREKKESFPLTVTSAQKNPTAFYLCASSDKDRNYGYTFGSGTRLTVV.

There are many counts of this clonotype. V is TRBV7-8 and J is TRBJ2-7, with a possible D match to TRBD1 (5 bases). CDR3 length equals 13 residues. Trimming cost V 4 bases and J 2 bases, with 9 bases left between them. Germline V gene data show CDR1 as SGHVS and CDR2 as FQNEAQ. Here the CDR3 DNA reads TGTGCCAGCAGCTATGACAGAACCTACGAGCAGTACTTC. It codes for CASSYDRTYEQYF.

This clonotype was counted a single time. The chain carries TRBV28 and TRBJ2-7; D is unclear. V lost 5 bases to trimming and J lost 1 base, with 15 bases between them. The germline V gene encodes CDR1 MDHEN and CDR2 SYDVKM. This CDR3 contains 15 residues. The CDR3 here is CASSKNSDVSYEQYF. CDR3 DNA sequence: TGTGCCAGCAGTAAAAACTCAGACGTTTCCTACGAGCAGTACTTC.

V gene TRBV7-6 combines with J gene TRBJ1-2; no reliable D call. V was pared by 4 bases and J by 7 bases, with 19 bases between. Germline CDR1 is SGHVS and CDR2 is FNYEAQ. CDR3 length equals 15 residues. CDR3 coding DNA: TGTGCCAGCAGCTCGATCCGATGGGGAATGGGTGGCTACACCTTC. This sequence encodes CASSSIRWGMGGYTF.

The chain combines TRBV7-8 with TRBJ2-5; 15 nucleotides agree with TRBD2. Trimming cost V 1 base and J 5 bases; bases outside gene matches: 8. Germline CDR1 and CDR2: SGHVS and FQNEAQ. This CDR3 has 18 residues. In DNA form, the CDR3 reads TGTGCCAGCAGCTTAGGGGGACTAGCGGGAGGTGGGCAGGAGACCCAGTACTTC. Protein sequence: CASSLGGLAGGGQETQYF.

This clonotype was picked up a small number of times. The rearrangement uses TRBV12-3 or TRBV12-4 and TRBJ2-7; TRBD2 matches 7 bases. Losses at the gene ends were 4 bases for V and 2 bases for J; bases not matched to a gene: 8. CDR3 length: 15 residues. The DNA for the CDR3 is TGTGCCAGCAGTTACTTCGGTGCGGGAGCCTACGAGCAGTACTTC. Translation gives CASSYFGAGAYEQYF.